These T cell receptor beta chains were read from a single sample in a study of identical twins. TCRdb recomputed calls from the 5' RACE reads with MiXCR, one row per CDR3 protein. Of hundreds of thousands of distinct CDR3 sequences in the sample, about 9.4% were seen once. These same data were also listed under a study on yellow fever vaccine responses in identical twins.

The sample was PBMCs. The receptors were gathered from a woman younger than 30 in good health. Each CDR3 is given with its conserved first and last residue. A D gene is named only where the DNA matches it firmly. Not every row has a clone size; where given, it reads once, few, many or a size class.

v_gene	j_gene	abundance	d_gene	CDR3aa	CDR3nt
TRBV2	TRBJ2-2	few	NA	CASSEAGFRLELFF	TGTGCCAGCAGTGAAGCGGGATTCAGACTAGAGCTGTTTTTT
TRBV15	TRBJ2-2	NA	TRBD2	CATSSGTGTRYSGELFF	TGTGCCACCAGCAGTGGGACCGGGACTAGGTATTCCGGGGAGCTGTTTTTT
TRBV5-1	TRBJ2-7	NA	TRBD1	CASSLPGQSSYEQYF	TGCGCCAGCAGCTTACCGGGACAGAGCTCCTACGAGCAGTACTTC
TRBV7-6	TRBJ2-1	few	TRBD2	CASSLAGLAAYNEQFF	TGTGCCAGCAGCTTAGCCGGGCTAGCGGCTTACAATGAGCAGTTCTTC
TRBV27	TRBJ2-1	many	TRBD1	CASSLGTGLSYNEQFF	TGTGCCAGCAGTTTAGGGACAGGACTCTCCTACAATGAGCAGTTCTTC
TRBV12-3/TRBV12-4	TRBJ2-5	NA	TRBD2	CASSPQLAGDRTQYF	TGTGCCAGCAGTCCCCAACTAGCGGGGGACCGGACCCAGTACTTC
TRBV3-1	TRBJ2-3	once	NA	CASSQDLGTDTQYF	TGTGCCAGCAGCCAAGATCTTGGTACAGATACGCAGTATTTT
TRBV20-1	TRBJ2-3	few	NA	CSARPRSGTDTQYF	TGCAGTGCTAGACCCAGGTCCGGCACAGATACGCAGTATTTT
TRBV30	TRBJ2-7	NA	NA	CAWEQRASRYEQYF	TGTGCCTGGGAACAGCGGGCATCGCGCTACGAGCAGTACTTC
TRBV19	TRBJ2-5	NA	TRBD2	CASSILAGGPSETQYF	TGTGCCAGTAGTATACTAGCGGGAGGGCCCTCGGAGACCCAGTACTTC
TRBV5-6	TRBJ2-2	few	NA	CASSKIRSGAGELFF	TGTGCCAGCAGCAAAATACGGTCAGGAGCCGGGGAGCTGTTTTTT
TRBV12-3/TRBV12-4	TRBJ2-3	many	TRBD1	CASRQDRELTDTQYF	TGTGCCAGCAGGCAGGACAGGGAGTTGACAGATACGCAGTATTTT
TRBV6-6	TRBJ2-3	NA	NA	CAGRDRSTDTQYF	TGTGCCGGACGGGACCGCAGCACAGATACGCAGTATTTT
TRBV6-2/TRBV6-3	TRBJ2-3	NA	NA	CASSYSLNTDTQYF	TGTGCCAGCAGTTACTCCCTCAACACAGATACGCAGTATTTT
TRBV20-1	TRBJ2-7	NA	NA	CSARDWEYEQYF	TGCAGTGCTAGAGACTGGGAATACGAGCAGTACTTC
TRBV7-8	TRBJ2-3	many	NA	CASSLSGLHTDTQYF	TGTGCCAGCAGCTTATCTGGACTCCACACAGATACGCAGTATTTT
TRBV6-2/TRBV6-3	TRBJ2-7	NA	TRBD2	CATREGLSYEQYF	TGTGCCACCCGGGAGGGTCTCTCCTACGAGCAGTACTTC
TRBV12-3/TRBV12-4	TRBJ2-3	few	TRBD2	CASSQGGPSDTQYF	TGTGCCAGCAGCCAGGGAGGGCCTTCAGATACGCAGTATTTT
TRBV18	TRBJ1-2	NA	TRBD1	CASSPPSIGTAHIGYTF	TGTGCCAGCTCACCACCGTCGATTGGGACAGCCCATATTGGCTACACCTTC
TRBV6-2/TRBV6-3	TRBJ2-7	NA	NA	CASSYIRYEQYF	TGTGCCAGCAGTTACATCCGATACGAGCAGTACTTC
TRBV4-2	TRBJ2-1	many	TRBD2	CASSQDLAGEGEQFF	TGTGCCAGCAGCCAAGACCTAGCGGGAGAAGGTGAGCAGTTCTTC
TRBV20-1	TRBJ2-2	many	NA	CSARPPVGGERSGELFF	TGCAGTGCTAGACCCCCCGTCGGGGGAGAAAGATCGGGGGAGCTGTTTTTT
TRBV5-1	TRBJ1-6	few	TRBD1	CASSLAGTGRSPLHF	TGCGCCAGCAGCTTGGCCGGGACAGGAAGATCACCCCTCCACTTT
TRBV6-5	TRBJ2-6	NA	TRBD1	CASSSPQGAQGSGANVLTF	TGTGCCAGCAGTTCACCGCAGGGGGCCCAGGGCTCTGGGGCCAACGTCCTGACTTTC
TRBV20-1	TRBJ2-5	few	NA	CSATTPGVQETQYF	TGCAGTGCTACCACCCCAGGGGTTCAAGAGACCCAGTACTTC
TRBV20-1	TRBJ2-3	NA	TRBD1	CSAKGQGQMMYTQYF	TGCAGTGCTAAAGGACAGGGTCAGATGATGTATACGCAGTATTTT
TRBV29-1	TRBJ2-3	many	TRBD2	CSVRGTSGSVGTDTQYF	TGCAGCGTGCGAGGGACTAGCGGGAGTGTAGGCACAGATACGCAGTATTTT
TRBV20-1	TRBJ1-2	few	TRBD1	CSARSFGQGSYTF	TGCAGTGCTAGATCTTTTGGACAGGGAAGCTACACCTTC
TRBV6-5	TRBJ2-1	many	NA	CASSFLGGRGNEQFF	TGTGCCAGCAGTTTCCTAGGGGGGAGAGGGAATGAGCAGTTCTTC
TRBV7-3	TRBJ2-1	NA	NA	CASSLFEAGVNAEQFF	TGTGCCAGCAGCTTATTTGAGGCAGGGGTCAACGCTGAGCAGTTCTTC
TRBV20-1	TRBJ2-7	many	NA	CSARDLNGISHYEQYF	TGCAGTGCTAGAGATTTGAACGGGATCTCCCACTACGAGCAGTACTTC
TRBV27	TRBJ2-1	few	TRBD2	CASSRYPGLAGSSYNEQFF	TGTGCCAGCAGTAGATACCCGGGACTAGCGGGAAGCTCCTACAATGAGCAGTTCTTC
TRBV5-1	TRBJ1-1	NA	NA	CASSSLTPVGNTEAFF	TGCGCCAGCAGCTCCTTGACACCGGTAGGGAACACTGAAGCTTTCTTT
TRBV19	TRBJ1-1	few	NA	CASSLAGTKNTEAFF	TGTGCCAGTAGCCTCGCGGGGACAAAGAACACTGAAGCTTTCTTT
TRBV12-3/TRBV12-4	TRBJ2-7	few	NA	CASSSRGNGYEQYF	TGTGCCAGCAGTTCAAGAGGCAACGGCTACGAGCAGTACTTC
TRBV4-1	TRBJ2-7	NA	NA	CASSPLDPFTYEQYF	TGCGCCAGCAGCCCTTTGGATCCTTTTACCTACGAGCAGTACTTC
TRBV7-2	TRBJ2-3	few	NA	CASSLTGLYTDTQYF	TGTGCCAGCAGCTTAACGGGGCTCTACACAGATACGCAGTATTTT
TRBV18	TRBJ2-3	NA	NA	CASSPNPGGYTDTQYF	TGTGCCAGCTCACCGAACCCGGGGGGCTACACAGATACGCAGTATTTT
TRBV20-1	TRBJ2-7	NA	TRBD2	CSAIRVTSAAYEQYF	TGCAGTGCTATACGAGTGACTAGCGCCGCCTACGAGCAGTACTTC
TRBV11-2	TRBJ1-2	few	NA	CASSRTVGINYGYTF	TGTGCCAGCAGCCGAACGGTGGGGATCAACTATGGCTACACCTTC
TRBV5-1	TRBJ1-1	few	NA	CASSFQVRGEAFF	TGCGCCAGCAGCTTCCAGGTAAGGGGTGAAGCTTTCTTT
TRBV7-9	TRBJ2-1	many	NA	CASSHLSYNEQFF	TGTGCCAGCAGCCACCTTTCCTACAATGAGCAGTTCTTC